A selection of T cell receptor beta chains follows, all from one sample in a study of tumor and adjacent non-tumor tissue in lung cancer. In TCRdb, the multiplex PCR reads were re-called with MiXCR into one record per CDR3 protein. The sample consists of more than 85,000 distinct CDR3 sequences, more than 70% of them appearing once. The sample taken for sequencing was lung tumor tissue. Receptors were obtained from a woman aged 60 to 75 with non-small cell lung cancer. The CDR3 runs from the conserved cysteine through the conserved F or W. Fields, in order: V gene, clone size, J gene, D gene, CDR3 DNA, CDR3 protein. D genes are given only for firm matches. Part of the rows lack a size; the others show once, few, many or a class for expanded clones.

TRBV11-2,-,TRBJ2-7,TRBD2,TGTGCCAGCAACTACTGGACTAGCGGGAGCTACGAGTGGTACTTC,CASNYWTSGSYEWYF
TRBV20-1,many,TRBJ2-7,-,TGCAGTGTCCAGGGACACGGGGGGCGGGCGAATGAGCAGTACTTC,CSVQGHGGRANEQYF
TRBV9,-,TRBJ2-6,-,TGTACCAGCAGCGTGTGGTTCGCTGGGGCCAACGTCCTGACTTTC,CTSSVWFAGANVLTF
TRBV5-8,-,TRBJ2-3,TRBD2,TGTGCCAGCAGGCATAGCGGGAGGGCCTTAGATACGCAGTATTTT,CASRHSGRALDTQYF
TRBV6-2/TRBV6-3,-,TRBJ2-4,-,TGTGCCAGCAGTCACACATTGTCAGGGATCGCCAAAAACATTCAGTACTTC,CASSHTLSGIAKNIQYF
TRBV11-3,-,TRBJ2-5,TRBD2,TGTGCCAGAAGCTCTCGTTGGACTAGCGGGGTGGAGACCCAATACTTC,CARSSRWTSGVETQYF
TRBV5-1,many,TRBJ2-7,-,TGCGCCAGCAGCTTGGAGGTGCCAGGGACCTACGAGCAGTACTTC,CASSLEVPGTYEQYF
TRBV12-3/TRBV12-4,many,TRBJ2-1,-,TGTGCCAGCAGCGAATGGGGTGCTAATGAGCAGTTCTTC,CASSEWGANEQFF
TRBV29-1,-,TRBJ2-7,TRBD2,TGTAGCGTTATTCTAGCGGAGAAAAGCTACGAGCAGTACTTC,CSVILAEKSYEQYF
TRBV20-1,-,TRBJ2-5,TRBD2,TGCAGTGCCCTAGGGGCAGCGGGGGGCCAGCACTTC,CSALGAAGGQHF
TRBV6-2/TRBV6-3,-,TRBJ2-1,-,TGTGCCAGCAGTTACTCAGAAGGGGGAGGAGATGAGCAATTCTTC,CASSYSEGGGDEQFF
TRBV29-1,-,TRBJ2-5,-,TGCAACGTTGGTTGGGAAGAGACTCAGTACTTC,CNVGWEETQYF
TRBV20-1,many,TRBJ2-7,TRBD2,TGCAGTGGAGCCACTAGCGGTTTTTCCTACGAGCAGTACTTC,CSGATSGFSYEQYF
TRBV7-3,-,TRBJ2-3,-,TGTGCCAGCAGCTTAAGAGGGGTGAAGGACGCGCAGTATTTT,CASSLRGVKDAQYF
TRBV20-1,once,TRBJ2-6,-,TGCAGTGCTAGCGGCTGGTGGTCTTCAGGTAGGGCCAACGTCCTGACTTTC,CSASGWWSSGRANVLTF
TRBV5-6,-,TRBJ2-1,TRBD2,TGTGTCAGCAGCTTGTTATACAGCGGGGGGGTGTGGAATGAGCAGTTCTTC,CVSSLLYSGGVWNEQFF
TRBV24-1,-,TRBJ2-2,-,TGCGCCACCAATGATCCGACAGGCTCGAACACCGGGGAACTGTTTTTT,CATNDPTGSNTGELFF
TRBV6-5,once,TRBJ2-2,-,TGTGTCAGTAAAAAGGGATTCACCGGGGAGCTGTTTTTT,CVSKKGFTGELFF
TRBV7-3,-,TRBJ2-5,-,TGTGCCATCAGCAAAGGAGGGGAGAAGACCCAGTACTTC,CAISKGGEKTQYF
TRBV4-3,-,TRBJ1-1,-,TGCCCCAGCAGCCAACGTAGGGTCACTGAAGCTTTCTTT,CPSSQRRVTEAFF
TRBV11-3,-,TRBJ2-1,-,TGTGCCAGTAGCAATGAGGGGACATGGGTTTACAATGTGCAGTTCTTC,CASSNEGTWVYNVQFF
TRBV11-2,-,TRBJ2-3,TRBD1,TGTGCCAGCAGCCTAGGGACAGGGGAAGTGGATACGCAGTATTTT,CASSLGTGEVDTQYF
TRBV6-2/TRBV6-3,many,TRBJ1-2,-,TGTGCCAGCAGTTACCTCGGTCTCCACTATGGCTACACCTTC,CASSYLGLHYGYTF
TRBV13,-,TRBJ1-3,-,TGTGCCAGCAGCTTGTATAGGACCTCTGGAAGCACCATATATTTC,CASSLYRTSGSTIYF
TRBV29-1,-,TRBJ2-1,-,TGTAGCGTTGATGGGGTGGGGGGCAATGGGCAGTTCTTC,CSVDGVGGNGQFF
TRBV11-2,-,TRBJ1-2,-,TGTGCCAGCAGCTTAGAGACCGGAGGGCGGTATGGATACACCTTC,CASSLETGGRYGYTF
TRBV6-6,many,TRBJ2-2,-,TGTGCCAGCCACGACTTGGTAGGAGGTGACACCGGGGAGCTGTTTTTT,CASHDLVGGDTGELFF
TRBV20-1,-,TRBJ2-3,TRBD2,TGCAGTGCTGGTACGAGTCTAGCGGGGGCAAACTTCGGGAGTACGCAGTATTTT,CSAGTSLAGANFGSTQYF
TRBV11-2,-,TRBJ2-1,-,TGTGCCAGCAGCCCCTTCTTAGGGGGGGGACACTACAAAGAGCAGTTCTTC,CASSPFLGGGHYKEQFF
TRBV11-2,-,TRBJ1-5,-,TGTGTCAACAGCTTAGGGGAACGACAGCCCCAGCATTTT,CVNSLGERQPQHF
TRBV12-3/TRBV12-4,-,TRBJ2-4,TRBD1,TGTGTCAGCAGTATAGACCAGACAGGGATGAGGAACATTCAGTACTTC,CVSSIDQTGMRNIQYF
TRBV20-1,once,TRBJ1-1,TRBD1,TGCAGTGCTCTAGGGGGCGAGGGGAACACTGAAGCTCTCTTT,CSALGGEGNTEALF
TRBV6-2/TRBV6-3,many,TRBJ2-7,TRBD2,TGTGCCAGCAGCACCCTAGCGGGTCGTTCCTACGAGCAGTACTTC,CASSTLAGRSYEQYF
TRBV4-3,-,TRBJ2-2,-,TGCACCAGCAGCCGAAAACCGCCACAGGGCCAATCGAACATCGGTGAGCTGTTTTTT,CTSSRKPPQGQSNIGELFF
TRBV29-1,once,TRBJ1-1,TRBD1,TGCAGCGCTGATTGGTTGGGACAGGATAACACTGAAGCTTTCTTT,CSADWLGQDNTEAFF
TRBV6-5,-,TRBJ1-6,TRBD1,TGTGCCAGCAGGGGCGGACAGGGCGATAGCTCATATAATTCACCCCTCCGCTTT,CASRGGQGDSSYNSPLRF
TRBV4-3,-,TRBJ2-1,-,TGCGTCAGCAGCCAAGGATACCGGGACGTACCCTACAGTGAGCAGTTCTTC,CVSSQGYRDVPYSEQFF
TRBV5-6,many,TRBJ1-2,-,TGTGCCAGCAGCTCCGGTCCCCGGCGGGATGGCTACACCTTC,CASSSGPRRDGYTF
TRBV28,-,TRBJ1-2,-,TGTGCCAGCAATTTAATGGGGGGCGGCAGCTATGGCTACACCTTC,CASNLMGGGSYGYTF
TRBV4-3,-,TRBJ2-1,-,TGCGCCAGCACCCCTAACCTTACACTATACAATGAGCAGTTCTTC,CASTPNLTLYNEQFF
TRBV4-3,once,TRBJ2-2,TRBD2,TGCACCAGTAACCAAGGGCCAGCGGGAAACGCCAGGGAGCTGTTTTTT,CTSNQGPAGNARELFF
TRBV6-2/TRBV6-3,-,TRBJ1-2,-,TGTGCCAGCAGTTCGACGGGCAACTATGGCTACACCTTC,CASSSTGNYGYTF
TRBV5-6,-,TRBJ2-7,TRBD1,TGTATCAGCAGCTCGGGACAGGGAGGTAGTTGGCAGTACTTC,CISSSGQGGSWQYF
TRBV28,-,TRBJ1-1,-,TGTGCCACCAGTTCGCTCGGTGGAGGGGGAGGCACTGAAGCTTTCTTT,CATSSLGGGGGTEAFF
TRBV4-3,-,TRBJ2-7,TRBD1,TGCGCCAACAGCCTTGGGACAGGGGACGAGCAGTACTTC,CANSLGTGDEQYF
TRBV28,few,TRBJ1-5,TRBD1,TGTGCCAGCAGTTTCTACGGACAGGGCCGAAATCAGCCCCAGCATTTT,CASSFYGQGRNQPQHF
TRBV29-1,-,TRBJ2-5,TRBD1,TGCAGCGCGACGACAGGGACCCAAGAGACCCGGTACTTC,CSATTGTQETRYF
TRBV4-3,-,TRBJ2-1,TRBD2,TGCGCCAGCAGCCAAGAGGCTAGCGGATGCTCCTACAATAAGCAGTTCTTC,CASSQEASGCSYNKQFF
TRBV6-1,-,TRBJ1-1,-,TGTGCCAGCCAAACCGACATGGGAACTAAATCTTTCTTT,CASQTDMGTKSFF
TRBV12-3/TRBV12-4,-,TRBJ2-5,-,TGTGCCAGCATCCCCTTTGGGGAGACCCAGTACTTC,CASIPFGETQYF